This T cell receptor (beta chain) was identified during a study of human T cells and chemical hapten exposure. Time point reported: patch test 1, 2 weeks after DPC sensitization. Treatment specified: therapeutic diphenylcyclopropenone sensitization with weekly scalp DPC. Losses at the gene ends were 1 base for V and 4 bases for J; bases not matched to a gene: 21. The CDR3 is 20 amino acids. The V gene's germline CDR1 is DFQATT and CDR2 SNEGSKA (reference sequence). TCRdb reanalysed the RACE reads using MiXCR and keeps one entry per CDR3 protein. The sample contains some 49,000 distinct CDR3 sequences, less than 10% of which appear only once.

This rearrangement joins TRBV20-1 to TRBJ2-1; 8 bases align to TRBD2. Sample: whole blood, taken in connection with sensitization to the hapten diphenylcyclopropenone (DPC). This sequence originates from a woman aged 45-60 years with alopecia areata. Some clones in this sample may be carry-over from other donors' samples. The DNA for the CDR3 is TGCAGTGCTAGAGTAGCCCCGAAGATTACGGGGGGGACCTTATACAATGAGCAGTTCTTC. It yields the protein CSARVAPKITGGTLYNEQFF.